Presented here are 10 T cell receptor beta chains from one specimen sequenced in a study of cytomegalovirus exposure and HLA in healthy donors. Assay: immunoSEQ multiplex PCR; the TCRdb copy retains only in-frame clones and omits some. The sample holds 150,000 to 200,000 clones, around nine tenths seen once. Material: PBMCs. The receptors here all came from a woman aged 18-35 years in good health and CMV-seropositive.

The CDR3 DNA sequence: TGCGCCAGCAGCTTACCGCGAGGCCACAACACTGAAGCTTTCTTT. Amino acids: CASSLPRGHNTEAFF. The V gene is TRBV5-1, the J gene TRBJ1-1, with D unclear. The CDR3 spans 15 residues. The V and J ends lost 2 bases and 2 bases respectively, with 13 bases between them. In germline, CDR1 is SGHRS, CDR2 YFSETQ.

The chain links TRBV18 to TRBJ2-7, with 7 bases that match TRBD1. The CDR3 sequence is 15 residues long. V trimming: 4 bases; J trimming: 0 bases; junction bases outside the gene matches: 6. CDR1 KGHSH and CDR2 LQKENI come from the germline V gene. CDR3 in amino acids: CASSLTGALSYEQYF. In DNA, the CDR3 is TGTGCCAGCTCACTTACAGGGGCCCTCTCCTACGAGCAGTACTTC.

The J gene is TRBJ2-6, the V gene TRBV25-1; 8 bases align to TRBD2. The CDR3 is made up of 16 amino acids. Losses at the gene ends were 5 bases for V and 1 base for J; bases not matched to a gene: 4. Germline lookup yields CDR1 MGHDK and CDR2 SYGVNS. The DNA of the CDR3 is TGTGCCAGCAGTATCGGGAGGGGTTCTGGGGCCAACGTCCTGACTTTC. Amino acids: CASSIGRGSGANVLTF.

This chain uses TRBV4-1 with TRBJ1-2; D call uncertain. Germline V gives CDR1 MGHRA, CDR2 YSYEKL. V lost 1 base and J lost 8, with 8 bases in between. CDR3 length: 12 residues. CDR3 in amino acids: CASSQGQSGYTF. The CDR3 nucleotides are TGCGCCAGCAGCCAAGGACAATCGGGCTACACCTTC.

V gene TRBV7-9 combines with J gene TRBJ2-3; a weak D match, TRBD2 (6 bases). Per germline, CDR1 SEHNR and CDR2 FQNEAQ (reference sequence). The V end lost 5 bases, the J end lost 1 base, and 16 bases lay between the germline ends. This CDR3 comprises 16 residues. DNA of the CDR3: TGTGCCAGCAGCCGAGAACCGTTAGCGGGCACAGATACGCAGTATTTT. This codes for CASSREPLAGTDTQYF.

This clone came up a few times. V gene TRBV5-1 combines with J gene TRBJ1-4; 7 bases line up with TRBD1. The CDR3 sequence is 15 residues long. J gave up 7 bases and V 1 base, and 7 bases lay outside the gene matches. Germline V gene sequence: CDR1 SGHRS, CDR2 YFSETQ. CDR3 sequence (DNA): TGCGCCAGCAGCTTGAGGTACCAGGGGGGTGAAAAACTGTTTTTT. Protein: CASSLRYQGGEKLFF.

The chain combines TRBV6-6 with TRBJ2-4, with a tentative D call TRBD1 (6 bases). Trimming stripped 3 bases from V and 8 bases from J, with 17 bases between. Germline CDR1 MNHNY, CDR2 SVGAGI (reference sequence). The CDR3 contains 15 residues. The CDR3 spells CASSYGQGSLDIQYF. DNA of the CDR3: TGTGCCAGCAGTTATGGGCAGGGGTCGTTGGACATTCAGTACTTC.

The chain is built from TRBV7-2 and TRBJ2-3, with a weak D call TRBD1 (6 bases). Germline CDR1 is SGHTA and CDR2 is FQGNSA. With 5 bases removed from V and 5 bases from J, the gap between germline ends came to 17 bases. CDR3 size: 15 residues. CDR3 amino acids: CASSTPLGAGDTQYF. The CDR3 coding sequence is TGTGCCAGCAGCACACCTTTGGGGGCAGGAGATACGCAGTATTTT.

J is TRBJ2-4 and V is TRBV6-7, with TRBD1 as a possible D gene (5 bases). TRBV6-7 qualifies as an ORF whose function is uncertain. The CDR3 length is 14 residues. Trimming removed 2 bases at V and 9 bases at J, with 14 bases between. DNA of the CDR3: TGTGCCAGCAGTTACCCGCCGGACACAGGCATTCAGTACTTC. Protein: CASSYPPDTGIQYF.

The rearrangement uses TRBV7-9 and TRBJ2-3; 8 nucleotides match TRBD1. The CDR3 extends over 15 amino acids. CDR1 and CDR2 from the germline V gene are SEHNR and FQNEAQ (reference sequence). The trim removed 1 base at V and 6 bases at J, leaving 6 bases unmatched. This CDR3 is CASSLGAGGRDTQYF. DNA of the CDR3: TGTGCCAGCAGCTTAGGGGCAGGGGGCAGGGATACGCAGTATTTT.